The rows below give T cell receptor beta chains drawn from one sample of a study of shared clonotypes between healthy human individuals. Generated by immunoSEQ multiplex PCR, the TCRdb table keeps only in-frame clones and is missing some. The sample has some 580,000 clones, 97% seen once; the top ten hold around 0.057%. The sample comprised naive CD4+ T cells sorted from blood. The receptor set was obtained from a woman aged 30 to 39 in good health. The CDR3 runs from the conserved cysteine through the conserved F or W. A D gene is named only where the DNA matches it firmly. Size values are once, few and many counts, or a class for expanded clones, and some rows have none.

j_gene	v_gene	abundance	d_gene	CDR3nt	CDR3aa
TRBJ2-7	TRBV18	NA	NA	TGTGCCAGCTCACCACTCGACAGCCGACTTTCCTACGAGCAGTACTTC	CASSPLDSRLSYEQYF
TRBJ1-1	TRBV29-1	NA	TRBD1	TGCAGCGTCTCGGACAGGGGTGGTACTGAAGCTTTCTTT	CSVSDRGGTEAFF
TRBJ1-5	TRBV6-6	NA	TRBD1	TGTGCCAGCAGTTACTCGGGACAGGGCAGCAATCAGCCCCAGCATTTT	CASSYSGQGSNQPQHF
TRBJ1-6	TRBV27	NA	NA	TGTGCCAGCAGTTTGGTCGGACCCGGCAATACACCCCTCCACTTT	CASSLVGPGNTPLHF
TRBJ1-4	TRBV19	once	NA	TGTGCCAGTAGTCGGGGGATAGAAAAACTGTTTTTT	CASSRGIEKLFF
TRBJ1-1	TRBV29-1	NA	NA	TGCAGCGTTGAAACAAGGCTGGCGGACACTGAAGCTTTCTTT	CSVETRLADTEAFF
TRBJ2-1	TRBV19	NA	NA	TGTGCCAGTAGCCTCAGGGGACTGACGTCTGGGAATGAGCAGTTCTTC	CASSLRGLTSGNEQFF
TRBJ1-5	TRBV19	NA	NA	TGTGCCAGTAGTGGGCAGGACACCAATCAGCCCCAGCATTTT	CASSGQDTNQPQHF
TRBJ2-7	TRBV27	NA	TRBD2	TGTGCCAGCAGTTCCGGGACTAGCGGGCATTGGGAGCAGTACTTC	CASSSGTSGHWEQYF
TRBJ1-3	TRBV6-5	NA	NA	TGTGCCAGCAGTTACAGGGTCTCTGGAAACACCATATATTTT	CASSYRVSGNTIYF
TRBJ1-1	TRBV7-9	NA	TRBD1	TGTGCCAGCAGCCCAGGGACAGGGGGCTTGAACACTGAAGCTTTCTTT	CASSPGTGGLNTEAFF
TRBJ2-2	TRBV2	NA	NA	TGTGCCAGCCGACGAGGGAGCACCGGGGAGCTGTTTTTT	CASRRGSTGELFF
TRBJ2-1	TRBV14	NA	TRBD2	TGTGCCAGCAGCCAAGTGGGACTAGCGGGAAACAATGAGCAGTTCTTC	CASSQVGLAGNNEQFF
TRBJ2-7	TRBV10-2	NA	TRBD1	TGCGCCAGCACCCCACAGGGGGCGGAATACGAGCAGTACTTC	CASTPQGAEYEQYF
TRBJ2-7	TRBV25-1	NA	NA	TGTGCCAGCAGTAAGTACGAGCAGTACTTC	CASSKYEQYF
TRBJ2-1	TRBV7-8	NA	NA	TGTGCCAGCAGCCCCGGACAGGATCGGGGGCATGAGCAGTTCTTC	CASSPGQDRGHEQFF
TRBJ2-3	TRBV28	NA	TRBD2	TGTGCCAGCAGGTTAGCGGGAGGGCCTGGAGATACGCAGTATTTT	CASRLAGGPGDTQYF
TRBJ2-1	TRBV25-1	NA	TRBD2	TGTGCCAGCAGTGAATATTCGGGACTAGCGGGATACAATGAGCAGTTCTTC	CASSEYSGLAGYNEQFF
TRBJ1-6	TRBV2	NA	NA	TGTGCCAGCAGTCCGCTAAACTCCTATAATTCACCCCTCCACTTT	CASSPLNSYNSPLHF
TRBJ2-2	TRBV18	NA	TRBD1	TGTGCCAGCTCAGAAGGACAGGGGAACACCGGGGAGCTGTTTTTT	CASSEGQGNTGELFF
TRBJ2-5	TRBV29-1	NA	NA	TGCAGCGTTGTGGTCCCATACCAAGAGACCCAGTACTTC	CSVVVPYQETQYF
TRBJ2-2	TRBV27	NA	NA	TGTGCCAGCAGTTTGCGGCTAGCGGAGGGGGCCGGGGAGCTGTTTTTT	CASSLRLAEGAGELFF
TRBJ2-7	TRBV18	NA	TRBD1	TGTGCCAGCTCACCAATTGCGCCTGCACTCAGGGGGCGCCGGCACGAGCAGTACTTC	CASSPIAPALRGRRHEQYF
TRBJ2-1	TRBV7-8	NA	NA	TGTGCCAGCAGCTTACGACCGGGAGTGCCCTACAATGAGCAGTTCTTC	CASSLRPGVPYNEQFF
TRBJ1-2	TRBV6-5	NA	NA	TGTGCCAGCAAACCAGGGAACTATGGCTACACCTTC	CASKPGNYGYTF
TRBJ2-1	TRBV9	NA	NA	TGTGCCAGCAGCGTAGGGGCTAGCTACAATGAGCAGTTCTTC	CASSVGASYNEQFF
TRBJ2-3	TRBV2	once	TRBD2	TGTGCCAGCAGCACCAAAAGAAGCGGGAGGACCACAGATACGCAGTATTTT	CASSTKRSGRTTDTQYF
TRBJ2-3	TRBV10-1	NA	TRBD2	TGCGCCAGCAGCCTCGGACTAGCGGGCAAGGCAGATACGCAGTATTTT	CASSLGLAGKADTQYF
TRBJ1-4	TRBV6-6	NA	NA	TGTGCCAGCAGTGACACCGGAGGGAATGAAAAACTGTTTTTT	CASSDTGGNEKLFF
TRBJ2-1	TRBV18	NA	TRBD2	TGTGCCAGCTCATTGGGACTACACTCCTTGGATGAGCAGTTCTTC	CASSLGLHSLDEQFF
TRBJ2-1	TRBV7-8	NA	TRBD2	TGTGCCAGCATGAGAGCGGGAGAATTGCATTCCCTTTACAATGAGCAGTTCTTC	CASMRAGELHSLYNEQFF
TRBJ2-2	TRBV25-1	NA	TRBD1	TGTGCCAGCAGTCCCGGACAGGGGAACACCGGGGAGCTGTTTTTT	CASSPGQGNTGELFF
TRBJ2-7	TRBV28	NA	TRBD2	TGTGCCAGCAGTCCCAGCGGGAGGGTCCGGTACGAGCAGTACTTC	CASSPSGRVRYEQYF
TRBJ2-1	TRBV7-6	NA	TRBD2	TGTGCCAGCAGCTGGCCAACTAGGACTAGCGGCTCCTACAATGAGCAGTTCTTC	CASSWPTRTSGSYNEQFF
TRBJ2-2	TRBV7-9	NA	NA	TGTGCCAGCAGCTTAGATCGGGACGGCGGGGAGCTGTTTTTT	CASSLDRDGGELFF
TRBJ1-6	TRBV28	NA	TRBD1	TGTGCCAGCAGTCGCTTTGGGCAGGGGGTGAATTCACCCCTCCACTTT	CASSRFGQGVNSPLHF
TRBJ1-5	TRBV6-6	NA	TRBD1	TGTGCCAGCAGTTCAACAGGGGAGGTCAATCAGCCCCAGCATTTT	CASSSTGEVNQPQHF
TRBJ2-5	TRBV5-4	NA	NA	TGTGCCAGCAGCTTGGATAGACAAGAGACCCAGTACTTC	CASSLDRQETQYF
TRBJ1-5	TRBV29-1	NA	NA	TGCAGCGCCCTATTGAGGGGACCCAATCAGCCCCAGCATTTT	CSALLRGPNQPQHF
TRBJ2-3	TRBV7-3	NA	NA	TGTGCCAGCAGTCGTGATCCTAGTCCGAATACGCAGTATTTT	CASSRDPSPNTQYF
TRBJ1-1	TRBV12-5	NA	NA	TGTGCTAGTGGTTTGACATCGAACACTGAAGCTTTCTTT	CASGLTSNTEAFF
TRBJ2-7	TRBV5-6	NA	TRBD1	TGTGCCAGCAACCGGGACAGGGGGGCCTACGAGCAGTACTTC	CASNRDRGAYEQYF
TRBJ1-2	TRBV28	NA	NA	TGTGCCAGCAGTTCACCGGGACATAGCTATGGCTACACCTTC	CASSSPGHSYGYTF
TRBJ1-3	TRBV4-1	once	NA	TGCGCCAGCAGCGTAAATCGGAACACCATATATTTT	CASSVNRNTIYF
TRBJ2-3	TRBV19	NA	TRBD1	TGTGCCAGTAGCCGACAGGGGTCGCGAACTGCAGATACGCAGTATTTT	CASSRQGSRTADTQYF
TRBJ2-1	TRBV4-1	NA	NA	TGCGCCAGCAGCCAAGCGGAGTACAATGAGCAGTTCTTC	CASSQAEYNEQFF
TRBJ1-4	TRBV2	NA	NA	TGTGCCAGCAGCCCAGGGAATAGTCGGGCAAATGAAAAACTGTTTTTT	CASSPGNSRANEKLFF